This TCR beta chain originates from a study of blood T cell repertoires in COVID-19. In the study overall: T cells, B-cell-depleted T cells, or PBMCs supplied cDNA or gDNA.

CDR1 and CDR2 (germline): SGHRS, YFSETQ. The CDR3 has 15 residues. V was cut by 4 bases and J by 0 bases, with 8 bases left in between. Authors' processing steps: From reference gene primer amplification, estimates of nucleated cell counts were derived. Sequenced by immunoSEQ multiplex PCR; TCRdb stores in-frame clones only, minus some. From that table come the V and J calls and clone size; the DNA was used to work out D and trimming. Among 65,000 to 70,000 clones listed, approximately 86% were seen once. Sample: peripheral blood. The receptor comes from a man older than 75 with active COVID-19. V usage is TRBV5-1 and J usage is TRBJ1-6; D not certain. In DNA, the CDR3 is TGCGCCAGCAGCGTCACTCGCTCCTATAATTCACCCCTCCACTTT. This translates into CASSVTRSYNSPLHF.